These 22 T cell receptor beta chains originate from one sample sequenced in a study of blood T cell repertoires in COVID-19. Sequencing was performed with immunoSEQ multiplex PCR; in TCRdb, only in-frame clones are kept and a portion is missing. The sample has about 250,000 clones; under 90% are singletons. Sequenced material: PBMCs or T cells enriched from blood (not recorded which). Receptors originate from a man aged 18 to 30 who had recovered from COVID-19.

The chain's CDR3 is CASSATSYTDTQYF. CDR3 DNA sequence: TGTGCCAGCAGTGCGACTAGCTACACAGATACGCAGTATTTT. The chain is built from TRBV2 and TRBJ2-3; 7 nucleotides align to TRBD2. This CDR3 has 14 amino acids. With 4 bases clipped from V and 2 bases from J, the junction kept 3 bases outside the gene matches. Germline assignment: CDR1 SNHLY and CDR2 FYNNEI.

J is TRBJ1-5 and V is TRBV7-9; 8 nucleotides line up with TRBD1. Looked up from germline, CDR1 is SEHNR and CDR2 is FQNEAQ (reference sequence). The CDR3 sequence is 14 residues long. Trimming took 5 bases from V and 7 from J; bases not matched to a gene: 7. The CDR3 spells CASSQGTGGQPQHF. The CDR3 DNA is TGTGCCAGCAGCCAAGGGACAGGAGGGCAGCCCCAGCATTTT.

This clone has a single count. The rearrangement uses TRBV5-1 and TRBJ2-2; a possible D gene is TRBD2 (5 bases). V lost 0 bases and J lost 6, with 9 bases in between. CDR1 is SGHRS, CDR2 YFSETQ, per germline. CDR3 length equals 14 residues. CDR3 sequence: CASSLVGVSGELFF. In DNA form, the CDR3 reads TGCGCCAGCAGCTTGGTCGGGGTGTCCGGGGAGCTGTTTTTT. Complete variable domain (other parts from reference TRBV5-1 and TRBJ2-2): KAGVTQTPRYLIKTRGQQVTLSCSPISGHRSVSWYQQTPGQGLQFLFEYFSETQRNKGNFPGRFSGRQFSNSRSEMNVSTLELGDSALYLCASSLVGVSGELFFGEGSRLTVL.

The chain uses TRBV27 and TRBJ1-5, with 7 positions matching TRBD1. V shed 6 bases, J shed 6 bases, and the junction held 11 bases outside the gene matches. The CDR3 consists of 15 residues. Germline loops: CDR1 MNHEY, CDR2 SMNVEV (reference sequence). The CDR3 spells CASSPFDREGQPQHF. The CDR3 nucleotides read TGTGCCAGCAGCCCCTTCGACAGGGAAGGTCAGCCCCAGCATTTT.

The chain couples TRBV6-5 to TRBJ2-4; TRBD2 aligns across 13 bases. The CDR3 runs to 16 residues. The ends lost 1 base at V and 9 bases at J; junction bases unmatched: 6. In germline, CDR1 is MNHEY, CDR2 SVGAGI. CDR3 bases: TGTGCCAGCAGTTACTGGACTAGCGGGAGTGAGGGCATTCAGTACTTC. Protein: CASSYWTSGSEGIQYF.

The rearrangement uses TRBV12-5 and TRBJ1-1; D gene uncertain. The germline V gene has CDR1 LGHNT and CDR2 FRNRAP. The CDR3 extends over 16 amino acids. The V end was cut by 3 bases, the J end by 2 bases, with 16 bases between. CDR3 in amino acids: CASGFEPSLLNTEAFF. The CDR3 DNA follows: TGTGCTAGTGGTTTTGAGCCTTCCCTTCTAAACACTGAAGCTTTCTTT.

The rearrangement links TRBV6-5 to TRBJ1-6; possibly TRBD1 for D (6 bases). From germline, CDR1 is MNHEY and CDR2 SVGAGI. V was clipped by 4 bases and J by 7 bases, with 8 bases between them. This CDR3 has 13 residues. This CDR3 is CASSSQGNSPLHF. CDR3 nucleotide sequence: TGTGCCAGCAGTTCTCAGGGGAATTCACCCCTCCACTTT.

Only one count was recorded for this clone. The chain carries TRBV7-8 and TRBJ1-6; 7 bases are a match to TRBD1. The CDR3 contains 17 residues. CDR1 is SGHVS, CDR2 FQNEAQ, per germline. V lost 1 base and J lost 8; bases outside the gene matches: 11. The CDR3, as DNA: TGTGCCAGCAGCTTAGTGTCGCCCCGACAGGGCCATTCACCCCTCCACTTT. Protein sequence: CASSLVSPRQGHSPLHF.

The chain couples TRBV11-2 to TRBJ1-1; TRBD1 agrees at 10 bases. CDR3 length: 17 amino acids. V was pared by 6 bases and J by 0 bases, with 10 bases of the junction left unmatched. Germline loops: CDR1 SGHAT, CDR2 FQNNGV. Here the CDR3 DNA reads TGTGCCAGCAGAACTGACAGGGGGCCATTAATGAACACTGAAGCTTTCTTT. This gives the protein CASRTDRGPLMNTEAFF.

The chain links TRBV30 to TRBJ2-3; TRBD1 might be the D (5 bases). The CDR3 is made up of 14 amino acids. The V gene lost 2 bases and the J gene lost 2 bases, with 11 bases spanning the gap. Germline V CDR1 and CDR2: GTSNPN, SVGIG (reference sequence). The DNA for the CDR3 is TGTGCCTGGAGTATAGGGGCCCTCACAGATACGCAGTATTTT. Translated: CAWSIGALTDTQYF.

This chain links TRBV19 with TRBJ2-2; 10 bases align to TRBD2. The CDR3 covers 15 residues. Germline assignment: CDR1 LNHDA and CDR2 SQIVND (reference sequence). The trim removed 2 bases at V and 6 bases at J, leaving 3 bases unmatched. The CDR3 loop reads CASSILAGASGELFF. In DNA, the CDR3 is TGTGCCAGTAGTATACTAGCGGGAGCGTCCGGGGAGCTGTTTTTT.

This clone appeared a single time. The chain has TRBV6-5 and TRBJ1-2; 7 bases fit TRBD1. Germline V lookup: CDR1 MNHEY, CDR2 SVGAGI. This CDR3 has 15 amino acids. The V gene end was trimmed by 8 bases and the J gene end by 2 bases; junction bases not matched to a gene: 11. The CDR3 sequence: CASGSEGAGNYGYTF. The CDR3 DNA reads TGTGCCAGCGGTAGTGAGGGGGCAGGAAACTATGGCTACACCTTC.

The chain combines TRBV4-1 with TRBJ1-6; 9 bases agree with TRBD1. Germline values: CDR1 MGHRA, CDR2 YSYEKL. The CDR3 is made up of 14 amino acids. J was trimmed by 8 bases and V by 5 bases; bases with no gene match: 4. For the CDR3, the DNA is TGCGCCAGCAGCGCGGGACAGGGTGATTCACCCCTCCACTTT. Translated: CASSAGQGDSPLHF.

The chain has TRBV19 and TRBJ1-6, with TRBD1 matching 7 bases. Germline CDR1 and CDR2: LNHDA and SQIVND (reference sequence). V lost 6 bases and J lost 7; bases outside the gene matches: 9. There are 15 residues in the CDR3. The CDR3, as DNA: TGTGCCAGTAGGTATGCGGGACAGCAGAATTCACCCCTCCACTTT. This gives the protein CASRYAGQQNSPLHF. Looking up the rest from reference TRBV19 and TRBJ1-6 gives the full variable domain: DGGITQSPKYLFRKEGQNVTLSCEQNLNHDAMYWYRQDPGQGLRLIYYSQIVNDFQKGDIAEGYSVSREKKESFPLTVTSAQKNPTAFYLCASRYAGQQNSPLHFGNGTRLTVT.

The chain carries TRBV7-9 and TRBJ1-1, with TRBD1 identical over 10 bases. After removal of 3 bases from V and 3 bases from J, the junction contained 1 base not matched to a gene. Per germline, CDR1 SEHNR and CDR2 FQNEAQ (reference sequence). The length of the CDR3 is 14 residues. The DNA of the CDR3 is TGTGCCAGCAGCTTTGGACAGGGGGACACTGAAGCTTTCTTT. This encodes CASSFGQGDTEAFF.

The CDR3 spells CASSATGGSSYEQYF. Written as DNA, the CDR3 is TGCGCCAGCAGCGCGACAGGGGGGAGCTCCTACGAGCAGTACTTC. The chain uses TRBV5-1 and TRBJ2-7; 9 bases are a match to TRBD1. The V gene end was trimmed by 4 bases and the J gene end by 0 bases; junction bases not matched to a gene: 5. This CDR3 is 15 amino acids long. The germline V gene has CDR1 SGHRS and CDR2 YFSETQ.

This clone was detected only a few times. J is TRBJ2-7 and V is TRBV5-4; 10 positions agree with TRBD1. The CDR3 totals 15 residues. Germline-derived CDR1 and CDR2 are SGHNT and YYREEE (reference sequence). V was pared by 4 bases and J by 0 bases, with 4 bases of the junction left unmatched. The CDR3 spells CASSPGTGASYEQYF. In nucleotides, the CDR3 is TGTGCCAGCAGCCCGGGGACAGGGGCCTCCTACGAGCAGTACTTC. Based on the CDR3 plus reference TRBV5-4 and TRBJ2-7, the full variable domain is ETGVTQSPTHLIKTRGQQVTLRCSSQSGHNTVSWYQQALGQGPQFIFQYYREEENGRGNFPPRFSGLQFPNYSSELNVNALELDDSALYLCASSPGTGASYEQYFGPGTRLTVT.

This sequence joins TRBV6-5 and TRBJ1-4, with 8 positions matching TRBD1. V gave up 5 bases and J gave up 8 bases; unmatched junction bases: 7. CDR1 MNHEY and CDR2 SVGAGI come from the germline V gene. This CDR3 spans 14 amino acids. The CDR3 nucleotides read TGTGCCAGCAGTCGGACAGGGCTAGGCGAAAAACTGTTTTTT. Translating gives CASSRTGLGEKLFF.

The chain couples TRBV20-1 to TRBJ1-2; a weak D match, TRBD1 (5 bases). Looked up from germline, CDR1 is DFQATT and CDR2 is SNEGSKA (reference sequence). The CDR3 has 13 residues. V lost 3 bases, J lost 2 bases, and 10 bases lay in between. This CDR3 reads CSASRGLNYGYTF. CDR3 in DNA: TGCAGTGCTAGTAGGGGATTAAACTATGGCTACACCTTC.

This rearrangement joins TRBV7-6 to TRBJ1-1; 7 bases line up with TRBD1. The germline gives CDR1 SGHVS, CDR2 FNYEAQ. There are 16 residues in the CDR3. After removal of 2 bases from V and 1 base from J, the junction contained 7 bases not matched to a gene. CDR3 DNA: TGTGCCAGCAGCTTAACCTCCGGGACAGCGAACACTGAAGCTTTCTTT. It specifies CASSLTSGTANTEAFF.

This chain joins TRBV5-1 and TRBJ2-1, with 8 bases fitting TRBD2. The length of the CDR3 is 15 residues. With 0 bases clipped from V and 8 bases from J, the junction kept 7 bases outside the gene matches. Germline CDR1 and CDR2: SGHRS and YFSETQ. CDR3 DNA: TGCGCCAGCAGCTTGGCGGGGGGGGCTACGCATGAGCAGTTCTTC. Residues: CASSLAGGATHEQFF.

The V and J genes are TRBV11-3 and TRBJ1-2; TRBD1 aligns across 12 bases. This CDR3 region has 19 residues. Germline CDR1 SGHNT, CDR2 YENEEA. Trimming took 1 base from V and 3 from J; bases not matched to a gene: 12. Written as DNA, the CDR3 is TGTGCCAGCAGCTTAGGAACGGGACAGGGGGCAGGACGGGACTATGGCTACACCTTC. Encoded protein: CASSLGTGQGAGRDYGYTF.